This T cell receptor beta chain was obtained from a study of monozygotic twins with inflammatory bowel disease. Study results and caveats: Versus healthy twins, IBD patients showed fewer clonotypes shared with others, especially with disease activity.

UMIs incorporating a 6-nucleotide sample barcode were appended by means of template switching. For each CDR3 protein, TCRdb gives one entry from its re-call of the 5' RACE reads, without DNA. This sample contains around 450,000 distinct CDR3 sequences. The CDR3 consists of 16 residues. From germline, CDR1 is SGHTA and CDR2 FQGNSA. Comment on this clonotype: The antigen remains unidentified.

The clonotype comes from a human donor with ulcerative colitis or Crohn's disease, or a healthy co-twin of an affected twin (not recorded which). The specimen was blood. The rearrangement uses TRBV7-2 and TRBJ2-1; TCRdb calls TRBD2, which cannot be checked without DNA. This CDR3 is CASSLSGLVSNYEQFF.